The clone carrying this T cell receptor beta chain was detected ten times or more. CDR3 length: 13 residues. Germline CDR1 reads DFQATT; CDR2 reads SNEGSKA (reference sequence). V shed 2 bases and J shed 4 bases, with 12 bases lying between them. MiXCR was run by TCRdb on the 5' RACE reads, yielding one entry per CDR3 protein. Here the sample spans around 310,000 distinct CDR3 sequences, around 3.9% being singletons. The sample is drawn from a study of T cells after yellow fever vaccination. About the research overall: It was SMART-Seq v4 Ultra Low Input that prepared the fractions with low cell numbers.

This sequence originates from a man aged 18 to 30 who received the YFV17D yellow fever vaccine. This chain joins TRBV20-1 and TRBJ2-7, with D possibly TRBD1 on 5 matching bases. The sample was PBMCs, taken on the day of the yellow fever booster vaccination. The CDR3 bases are TGCAGTGCTAGAATAGGGGCCCCTTACGAGCAGTACTTC. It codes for CSARIGAPYEQYF.